A single T cell receptor beta chain is shown here with its context. Antigen specificity is unknown. Clones were read by immunoSEQ multiplex PCR, and TCRdb kept only the in-frame ones, dropping some. Among fewer than 6,000 clones listed, 75% to 90% were seen once. The data were taken from a study of T cell repertoires in ileal Crohn's disease. The study, taken as a whole, reports: Every patient over 26.8% clonality showed endoscopic recurrence.

Included were adult ileal or ileocolonic Crohn's patients indicated for ileocolonic resection. The sequence was collected from an adult with Crohn's disease. Specimen: ileal tissue.

The CDR3 DNA follows: TGTGCCAGCAGCAAAGAGGGACAGGGGGTGGATGAGCAGTTCTTC. This codes for CASSKEGQGVDEQFF. The chain recombines TRBV11-2 with TRBJ2-1, with 11 nucleotides matching TRBD1. The J segment lost 8 bases and the V segment lost 5 bases, leaving 8 bases of the junction unmatched. Germline values: CDR1 SGHAT, CDR2 FQNNGV. The CDR3 spans 15 residues.